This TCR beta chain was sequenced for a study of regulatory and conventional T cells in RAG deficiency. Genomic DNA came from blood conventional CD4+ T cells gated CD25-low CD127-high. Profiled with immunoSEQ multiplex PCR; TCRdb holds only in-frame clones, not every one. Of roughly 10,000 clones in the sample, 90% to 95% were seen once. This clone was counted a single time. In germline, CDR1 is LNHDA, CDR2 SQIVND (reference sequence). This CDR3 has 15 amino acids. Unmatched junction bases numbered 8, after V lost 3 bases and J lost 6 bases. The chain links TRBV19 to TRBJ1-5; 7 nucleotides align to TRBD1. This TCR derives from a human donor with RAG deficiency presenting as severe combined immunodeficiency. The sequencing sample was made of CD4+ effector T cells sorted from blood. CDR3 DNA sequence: TGTGCCAGTAGTATCGGGGACAGAATCCTTCAGCCCCAGCATTTT. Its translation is CASSIGDRILQPQHF.